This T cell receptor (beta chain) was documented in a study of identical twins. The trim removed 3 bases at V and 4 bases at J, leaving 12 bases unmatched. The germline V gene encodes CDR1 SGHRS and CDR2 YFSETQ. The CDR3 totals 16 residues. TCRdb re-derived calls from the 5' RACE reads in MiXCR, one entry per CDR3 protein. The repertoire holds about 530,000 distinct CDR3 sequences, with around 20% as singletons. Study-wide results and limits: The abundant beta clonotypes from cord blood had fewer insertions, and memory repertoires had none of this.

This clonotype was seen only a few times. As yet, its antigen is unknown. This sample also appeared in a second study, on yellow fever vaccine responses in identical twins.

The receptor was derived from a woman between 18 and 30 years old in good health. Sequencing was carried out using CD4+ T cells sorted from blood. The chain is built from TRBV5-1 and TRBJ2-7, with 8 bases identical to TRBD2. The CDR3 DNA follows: TGCGCCAGCAGCTACTCTGGGACTAGAGCTTTTTACGAGCAGTACTTC. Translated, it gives CASSYSGTRAFYEQYF.